This entry lists 20 T cell receptor beta chains sequenced from one sample in a study of breast tumors, draining lymph nodes, adjacent tissues. Samples came from axillary lymph nodes draining the breast cancer. Via MiXCR, TCRdb re-called the multiplex PCR reads, giving one row per CDR3 protein. The top ten clones hold about 8% of a sample with tens of thousands of distinct CDR3 sequences, approximately 30% of them seen once. The source material was axillary lymph node tissue. These receptors came from a female donor with breast cancer. Some clones in this sample may be carry-over from other donors' samples.

Many counts were recorded for this clonotype. The J gene is TRBJ1-2, the V gene TRBV27; D ambiguous. Germline CDR1 MNHEY, CDR2 SMNVEV (reference sequence). V dropped 2 bases and J dropped 12 bases, with 19 bases sitting between them. This CDR3 contains 14 residues. The CDR3 DNA reads TGTGCCAGCAGTTTAAAGGTACGGATTAAGCAAAACACCTTC. It codes for CASSLKVRIKQNTF.

The chain recombines TRBV7-3 with TRBJ1-3; D remains ambiguous. Per germline, CDR1 SGHTA and CDR2 FQGTGA. V was cut by 5 bases and J by 8 bases, with 19 bases left in between. The CDR3 has 15 residues. CDR3 region: CASSRGLAGGDTIYF. In DNA form, the CDR3 reads TGTGCCAGCAGCCGTGGACTAGCGGGAGGTGACACCATATATTTT.

This clonotype was found many times. The J gene is TRBJ2-2, the V gene TRBV24-1; D gene unclear. The CDR3 is 16 residues long. The germline gives CDR1 KGHDR, CDR2 SFDVKD. The germline V and J ends were trimmed by 1 base and 2 bases, with 10 bases remaining between them. This CDR3 reads CATSDLALHNTGELFF. The CDR3 DNA reads TGTGCCACCAGTGATTTAGCACTACATAACACCGGGGAGCTGTTTTTT.

The chain links TRBV19 to TRBJ1-1, with a possible D match to TRBD1 (6 bases). Looked up from germline, CDR1 is LNHDA and CDR2 is SQIVND (reference sequence). The CDR3 totals 16 residues. V gave up 3 bases and J gave up 0 bases, with 14 bases separating them. CDR3 loop: CASSMDRTYMNTEAFF. The CDR3 bases are TGTGCCAGTAGTATGGACAGAACCTACATGAACACTGAAGCTTTCTTT.

This clonotype was seen ten or more times. This chain connects TRBV6-5 to TRBJ2-6; no definite D call. Per the germline V gene, CDR1 is MNHEY and CDR2 is SVGAGI. V shed 4 bases and J shed 0 bases, with 19 bases lying between them. The CDR3 extends over 19 amino acids. CDR3 loop: CASSSEGGTIISGANVLTF. Here the CDR3 DNA reads TGTGCCAGCAGTTCAGAAGGTGGAACAATCATCTCTGGGGCCAACGTCCTGACTTTC.

This clonotype was counted a single time. It is unclear where the CDR3 begins or ends on the DNA, so no DNA is shown, and the CDR3 is as TCRdb lists it. The genes are TRBV9 and TRBJ1-1; the DNA was not compared with TRBD1, the D call given in the table. Looked up from germline, CDR1 is SGDLS and CDR2 is YYNGEE. Counting both end residues, the CDR3 totals 21 amino acids. The CDR3 spells CASSVGQFNEQYFGPGTEAFF.

This clonotype occurred many times. This chain connects TRBV20-1 to TRBJ2-7; no reliable D call. Germline V gives CDR1 DFQATT, CDR2 SNEGSKA (reference sequence). The CDR3 loop spans 14 amino acids. Trimming took 6 bases from V and 7 from J, leaving 22 bases between them. Here the CDR3 reads CSALIEPTLGEQYF. The CDR3 DNA reads as TGCAGTGCCTTGATAGAGCCAACCCTGGGGGAGCAGTACTTC.

This clonotype was counted ten times or more. J is TRBJ2-1 and V is TRBV29-1; 7 bases fit TRBD1. Germline trimming cut 7 bases from V and 7 bases from J; bases unmatched to any gene: 13. CDR1 and CDR2 from the germline V gene are SQVTM and ANQGSEA. The CDR3 is 14 amino acids. The CDR3 loop reads CSASTGRWENEQFF. Written as DNA, the CDR3 is TGCAGCGCCTCGACAGGGCGGTGGGAGAATGAGCAGTTCTTC.

There are many counts of this clonotype. The V and J genes are TRBV4-1 and TRBJ1-2; maybe TRBD1 (5 bases). The CDR3 loop spans 14 amino acids. The germline V gene has CDR1 MGHRA and CDR2 YSYEKL. Trimming removed 4 bases at V and 3 bases at J, with 12 bases between. The CDR3 coding sequence is TGCGCCAGCAGCCTCAGGGAGAGGGACTATGGCTACACCTTC. Amino acids: CASSLRERDYGYTF.

Concerning this clonotype: With a much larger clone just one base away, this may be a read error. The V gene is TRBV2, the J gene TRBJ2-3; 12 bases map to TRBD2. The ends lost 4 bases at V and 10 bases at J; junction bases unmatched: 3. Germline V gene data show CDR1 as SNHLY and CDR2 as FYNNEI. This CDR3 comprises 13 residues. In DNA form, the CDR3 reads TGTGCCAGCAGTGGACTAGCGGGAGCGGCGCAGTATTTT. Translated, it gives CASSGLAGAAQYF.

This clonotype occurred many times. V is TRBV7-9 and J is TRBJ2-1; D not resolved. From germline, CDR1 is SEHNR and CDR2 FQNEAQ (reference sequence). V was clipped by 6 bases and J by 8 bases, with 14 bases between them. CDR3 size: 13 residues. The CDR3 DNA reads TGTGCCAGCAGACATCATACTCGTTATGAGCAGTTCTTC. This gives the protein CASRHHTRYEQFF.

This clonotype was picked up many times. The V call is TRBV4-1, the J call TRBJ2-1; 13 bases agree with TRBD2. V lost 0 bases to trimming and J lost 14 bases; unmatched junction nucleotides: 13. The CDR3 extends over 17 amino acids. Germline values: CDR1 MGHRA, CDR2 YSYEKL. CDR3 sequence (DNA): TGCGCCAGCAGCCAAGAAGGTTCCGGACTAGCGGGAGAAAGGAAGTTCTTC. This sequence encodes CASSQEGSGLAGERKFF.

This clonotype was seen at least ten times. The chain joins TRBV7-2 to TRBJ2-7, with 8 bases that match TRBD2. J lost 6 bases, V lost 6 bases, and 7 bases had no gene match. The CDR3 has 13 amino acids. Germline V CDR1 and CDR2: SGHTA, FQGNSA. CDR3 amino acids: CASSLGSGGEQYF. The CDR3 DNA reads TGTGCCAGCAGTCTAGGGAGCGGGGGCGAGCAGTACTTC. Variable domain in full (rest from reference TRBV7-2 and TRBJ2-7): GAGVSQSPSNKVTEKGKDVELRCDPISGHTALYWYRQSLGQGLEFLIYFQGNSAPDKSGLPSDRFSAERTGGSVSTLTIQRTQQEDSAVYLCASSLGSGGEQYFGPGTRLTVT.

This clonotype was recorded at least ten times. The V gene is TRBV7-2, the J gene TRBJ2-3, with D perhaps TRBD1 (5 bases). In germline, CDR1 is SGHTA, CDR2 FQGNSA. CDR3 length: 15 residues. The V end was cut by 3 bases, the J end by 1 base, with 11 bases between. The CDR3 loop reads CASSFLGVGTDTQYF. CDR3 DNA sequence: TGTGCCAGCAGCTTTTTAGGGGTGGGCACAGATACGCAGTATTTT.

This chain links TRBV20-1 with TRBJ2-7; 10 bases match TRBD2. CDR3 length: 12 residues. Germline loops: CDR1 DFQATT, CDR2 SNEGSKA (reference sequence). V lost 5 bases and J lost 6; bases outside the gene matches: 4. This CDR3 reads CSALGLAAEQYF. The CDR3 region has the DNA TGCAGTGCTCTCGGACTAGCGGCCGAGCAGTACTTC.

Remarks on this clonotype: A read error may produce the germline difference seen at one junction end. The gene calls are TRBV7-2 and TRBJ2-5, with 10 bases identical to TRBD2. From germline, CDR1 is SGHTA and CDR2 FQGNSA. The CDR3 covers 16 residues. CDR3 DNA: TGTGCCGGCAGCTTAGGAAGCGGGGGGGGACCAAAGACCCAGTACTTC. Encoded protein: CAGSLGSGGGPKTQYF.

J is TRBJ2-3 and V is TRBV6-5; no reliable D call. Germline loops: CDR1 MNHEY, CDR2 SVGAGI. Deletions cut 7 bases from V and 6 bases from J, with 14 bases between. This CDR3 is built from 13 residues. The CDR3 here is CASTRRLADTQYF. The CDR3 coding sequence is TGTGCCAGCACGCGGCGGCTGGCGGATACGCAGTATTTT.

This clonotype has just one count. The V gene is TRBV20-1, the J gene TRBJ2-3; a weak D match, TRBD2 (5 bases). V was pared by 6 bases and J by 11 bases, with 24 bases between. The CDR3 has 14 residues. Germline V gene data show CDR1 as DFQATT and CDR2 as SNEGSKA (reference sequence). The CDR3 bases are TGCAGTGCCCTGGTGGGAGCGGCCTACAATGAGCAGTATTTT. Amino acids: CSALVGAAYNEQYF.

This clonotype was found many times. The genes are TRBV3-1 and TRBJ1-4; D might be TRBD1 (5 bases). Germline-derived CDR1 and CDR2 are LGHDT and YNNKEL (reference sequence). V lost 1 base to trimming and J lost 0 bases, with 6 bases between them. CDR3 length: 15 amino acids. CDR3 amino acids: CASSQAGPTNEKLFF. As DNA, the CDR3 is TGTGCCAGCAGCCAAGCAGGGCCAACTAATGAAAAACTGTTTTTT. Full variable domain (rest looked up from reference TRBV3-1 and TRBJ1-4): DTAVSQTPKYLVTQMGNDKSIKCEQNLGHDTMYWYKQDSKKFLKIMFSYNNKELIINETVPNRFSPKSPDKAHLNLHINSLELGDSAVYFCASSQAGPTNEKLFFGSGTQLSVL.

On this clonotype: No DNA is shown, since the ends of the CDR3 on it are uncertain; the CDR3 is the one TCRdb lists. This chain joins TRBV7-9 and TRBJ2-3; the DNA was not compared with TRBD1, the D call given in the table. From germline, CDR1 is SEHNR and CDR2 FQNEAQ (reference sequence). The CDR3 numbers 22 amino acids, ends counted. This CDR3 is CASSFYICSATPTTGLIDTQYF.